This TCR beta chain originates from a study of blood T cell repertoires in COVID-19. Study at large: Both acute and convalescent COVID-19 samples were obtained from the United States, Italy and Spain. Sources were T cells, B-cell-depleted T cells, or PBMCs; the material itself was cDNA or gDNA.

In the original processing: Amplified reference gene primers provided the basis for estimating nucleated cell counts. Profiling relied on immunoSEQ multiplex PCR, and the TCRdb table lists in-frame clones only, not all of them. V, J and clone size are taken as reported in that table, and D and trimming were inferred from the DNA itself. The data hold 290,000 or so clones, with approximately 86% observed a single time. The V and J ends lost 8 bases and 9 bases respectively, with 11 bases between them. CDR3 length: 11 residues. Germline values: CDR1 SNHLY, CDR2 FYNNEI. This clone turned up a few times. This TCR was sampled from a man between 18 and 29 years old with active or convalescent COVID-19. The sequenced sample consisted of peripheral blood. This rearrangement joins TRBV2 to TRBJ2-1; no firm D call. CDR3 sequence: CASHERGEQFF. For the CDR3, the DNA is TGTGCCAGCCACGAGCGCGGTGAGCAGTTCTTC.